The T cell receptor (beta chain) under discussion was sequenced for a study of blood T cell repertoires in COVID-19. The overall study: Whether acute or convalescent, the COVID-19 samples came from the United States, Italy and Spain.

Everyone who took part was roughly 18 to 89 years old, and they came from about two dozen US areas. Recovery meant two consecutive negative NP/OP PCR tests, professional clearance, or resolved symptoms. CDR1 is MNHNS, CDR2 SASEGT, per germline. The CDR3 is 13 residues long. V gave up 2 bases and J gave up 6 bases; unmatched junction bases: 3. Methods used by the authors: Amplification of reference gene primers was used by the study to estimate nucleated cell counts. The assay was immunoSEQ multiplex PCR, and TCRdb's table has in-frame clones only and misses some. V and J calls and clone size are copied from that table; D and trimming were computed from the DNA. Among hundreds of thousands of clones listed, about 89% were seen once.

Specimen: PBMCs or T cells enriched from blood (not recorded which). The source is a man aged 60 to 75 who had recovered from COVID-19. The gene calls are TRBV6-1 and TRBJ1-1; 7 nucleotides align to TRBD1. As DNA, the CDR3 is TGTGCCAGCAGTGAACCTCAGGGGGCTGAAGCTTTCTTT. Amino acid sequence: CASSEPQGAEAFF.